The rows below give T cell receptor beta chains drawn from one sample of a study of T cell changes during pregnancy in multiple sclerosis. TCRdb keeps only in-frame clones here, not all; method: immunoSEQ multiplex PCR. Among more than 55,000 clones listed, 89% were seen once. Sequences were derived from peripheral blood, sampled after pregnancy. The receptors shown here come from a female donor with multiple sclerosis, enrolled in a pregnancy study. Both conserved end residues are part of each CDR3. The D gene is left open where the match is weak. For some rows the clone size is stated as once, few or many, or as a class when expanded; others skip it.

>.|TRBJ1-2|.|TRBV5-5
TGTGCCAGCAGCTTGGGCCTTGGGCCTTGGGCCTATGGCTACACCTTC
CASSLGLGPWAYGYTF
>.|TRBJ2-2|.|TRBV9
TGTGCCAGCAGCGTAGCGGGGAGCTACACCGGGGAGCTGTTTTTT
CASSVAGSYTGELFF
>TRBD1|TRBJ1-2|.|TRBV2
TGTGCCAGCAGGGATTTCCGGGACAGCTATGGCTACACCTTC
CASRDFRDSYGYTF
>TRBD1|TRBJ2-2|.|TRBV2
TGTGCCAGCATGGGACAGGGGACGCGGACCGGGGAGCTGTTTTTT
CASMGQGTRTGELFF
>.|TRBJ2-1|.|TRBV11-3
TGTGCCAGCAGCTTGCGACACGCCACGGGAGAGCAGTTCTTC
CASSLRHATGEQFF
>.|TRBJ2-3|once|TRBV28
TGTGCCAGCAGTCTTGGGGCAAATACGCAGTATTTT
CASSLGANTQYF
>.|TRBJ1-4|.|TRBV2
TGTGCCAGCAGAAGGGATTCGGGGGGTGAAAAACTGTTTTTT
CASRRDSGGEKLFF
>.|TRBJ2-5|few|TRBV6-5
TGTGCCAGCAGTTACACTGGACAGAAAGGGACCCAGTACTTC
CASSYTGQKGTQYF
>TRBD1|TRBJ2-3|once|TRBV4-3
TGCGCCAGCAGCCAATCAGGGGGCGCAGATACGCAGTATTTT
CASSQSGGADTQYF
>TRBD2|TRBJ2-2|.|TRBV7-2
TGTGCCAGCAGCATCAGCGGGGGGGATCCCGGGGAGCTGTTTTTT
CASSISGGDPGELFF